The clone carrying this TCR beta chain was seen ten or more times. Its antigen is unidentified. A follow-up of 18 months without ophthalmopathy meant that hyperthyroidism was stable. PBMCs were density-gradient isolated from around 9.2 ml fresh blood. This entry is derived from a study of Graves' ophthalmopathy and Graves' hyperthyroidism. Amplification of the TCR beta CDR3 regions used RNA transcripts (as template). HTBI primers were employed in first-round RT-PCR, then a second-round multiplex PCR followed. TCRdb reprocessed the multiplex PCR reads with MiXCR, giving one entry per CDR3 protein. Here the sample spans just over 600,000 distinct CDR3 sequences, approximately 21% being singletons. Whole-study findings and limits: In separating ophthalmopathy from stable hyperthyroidism, a 13-signature model achieved 85% to 90% sensitivity and over 80% specificity.

The sequencing sample was made of peripheral blood. The TCR comes from a woman in her late teens or twenties with stable Graves' hyperthyroidism. Some clones in this sample may be carry-over from other donors' samples.

CDR3 residues: CASSERCGGTGKGELFF. The DNA for the CDR3 is TGCGCCAGCAGTGAGAGGTGTGGGGGTACCGGTAAGGGGGAGCTGTTTTTT. The V gene is TRBV10-1, the J gene TRBJ2-2, with D tentatively TRBD1 or TRBD2 (5 bases each). Germline CDR1 and CDR2: WNHNN and SYGVQD (reference sequence). Trimming took off 2 bases at V and 8 bases at J, with 21 bases between the two ends. CDR3 size: 17 residues.